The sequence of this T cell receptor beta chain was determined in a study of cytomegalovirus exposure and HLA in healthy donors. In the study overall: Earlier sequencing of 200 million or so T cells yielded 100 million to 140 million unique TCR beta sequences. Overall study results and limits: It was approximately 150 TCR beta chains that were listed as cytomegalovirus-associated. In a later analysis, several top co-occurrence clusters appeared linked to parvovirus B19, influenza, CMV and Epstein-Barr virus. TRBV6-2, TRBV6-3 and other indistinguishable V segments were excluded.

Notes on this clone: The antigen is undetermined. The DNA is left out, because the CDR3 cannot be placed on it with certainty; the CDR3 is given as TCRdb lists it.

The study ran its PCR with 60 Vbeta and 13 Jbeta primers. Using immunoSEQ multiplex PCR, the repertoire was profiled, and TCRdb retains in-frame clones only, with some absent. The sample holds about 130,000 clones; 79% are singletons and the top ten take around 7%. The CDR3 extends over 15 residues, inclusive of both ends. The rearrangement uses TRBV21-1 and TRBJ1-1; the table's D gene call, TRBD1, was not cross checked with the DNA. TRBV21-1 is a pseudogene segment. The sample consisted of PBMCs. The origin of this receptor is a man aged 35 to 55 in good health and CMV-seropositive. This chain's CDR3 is CASMIWGQGASEAFF.